The next 10 T cell receptor beta chains were all read from a single sample in a study of blood T cell repertoires in COVID-19. This table comes from immunoSEQ multiplex PCR, and its TCRdb copy is limited to in-frame clones, with some not included. The repertoire holds 150,000 to 200,000 clones, with roughly three quarters as singletons. The source material was peripheral blood. Receptors were obtained from a woman aged 40 to 50 with COVID-19, enrolled during active disease.

V gene TRBV19 combines with J gene TRBJ2-4; 7 bases map to TRBD2. The germline CDR1 and CDR2 sequences are LNHDA and SQIVND (reference sequence). Trimming took 4 bases from V and 9 from J; bases not matched to a gene: 6. CDR3 length equals 13 residues. CDR3 sequence (DNA): TGTGCCAGTAGTAGAGGGACTAATGGCATTCAGTACTTC. It specifies CASSRGTNGIQYF.

The sample holds a few counts of this clone. The CDR3: CSVGTPPLLAAFF. The CDR3 region has the DNA TGCAGCGTCGGGACACCACCACTTTTGGCAGCTTTCTTT. The genes are TRBV29-1 and TRBJ1-1; perhaps TRBD1 as D (6 bases). The germline V and J ends were trimmed by 6 bases and 10 bases, with 21 bases remaining between them. The germline gives CDR1 SQVTM, CDR2 ANQGSEA. This CDR3 is 13 amino acids long.

The chain employs TRBV4-1 and TRBJ1-1, with D perhaps TRBD1 (5 bases). Germline CDR1 reads MGHRA; CDR2 reads YSYEKL. CDR3 length: 15 amino acids. The V end lost 0 bases, the J end lost 5 bases, and 13 bases lay between the germline ends. CDR3 in DNA: TGCGCCAGCAGCCAAGAACGGGGGTTTTTTACTGAAGCTTTCTTT. This encodes CASSQERGFFTEAFF.

The genes are TRBV5-6 and TRBJ2-3; 10 bases match TRBD1. The length of the CDR3 is 17 residues. Trimming removed 3 bases from V and 3 bases from J; junction bases left unmatched: 10. Looked up from germline, CDR1 is SGHDT and CDR2 is YYEEEE. The CDR3 region is CASSSFGQGDSTDTQYF. The CDR3 nucleotides are TGTGCCAGCAGCTCATTTGGACAGGGGGATAGTACAGATACGCAGTATTTT.

The chain employs TRBV7-2 and TRBJ2-7, with 8 bases fitting TRBD2. The germline V gene has CDR1 SGHTA and CDR2 FQGNSA. V shed 3 bases, J shed 6 bases, and the junction held 10 bases outside the gene matches. The CDR3 contains 15 residues. Written as DNA, the CDR3 is TGTGCCAGCAGCTTTTTCGGGACTAGTGTTGGCGAGCAGTACTTC. Translated: CASSFFGTSVGEQYF.

The genes are TRBV19 and TRBJ1-4, with D hard to call. CDR3 length equals 16 residues. The germline V and J ends were trimmed by 1 base and 0 bases, with 9 bases remaining between them. In germline, CDR1 is LNHDA, CDR2 SQIVND (reference sequence). CDR3 sequence: CASSIVQAATNEKLFF. In DNA, the CDR3 is TGTGCCAGTAGTATAGTCCAGGCTGCAACTAATGAAAAACTGTTTTTT.

The chain carries TRBV3-1 (or the pseudogene TRBV3-2) and TRBJ1-5; D might be TRBD1 (5 bases). CDR3 size: 15 residues. From germline, CDR1 is LGHDT and CDR2 YNNKEL (reference sequence). Trimming removed 5 bases at V and 2 bases at J, with 13 bases between. The CDR3 region has the DNA TGTGCCAGCAGCGGCGGGGGATGGGGCAATCAGCCCCAGCATTTT. Its translation is CASSGGGWGNQPQHF.

The chain employs TRBV2 and TRBJ2-1, with 7 bases matching TRBD1. V lost 2 bases and J lost 6; bases outside the gene matches: 10. CDR1 and CDR2 (germline): SNHLY, FYNNEI. There are 16 residues in the CDR3. CDR3 sequence: CASSELGTANRNEQFF. The DNA of the CDR3 is TGTGCCAGCAGTGAATTGGGGACAGCGAACCGCAATGAGCAGTTCTTC.

There are a few counts of this clone. This rearrangement joins TRBV4-3 to TRBJ1-6, with D hard to call. This CDR3 region has 16 residues. Trimming took 5 bases from V and 9 from J, leaving 20 bases between them. The germline CDR1 and CDR2 sequences are LGHNA and YSLEER. For the CDR3, the DNA is TGCGCCAGCAGCATACAGACCGGACCCGAGGGTTCACCCCTCCACTTT. Translating gives CASSIQTGPEGSPLHF.

This clone was detected once. The chain combines TRBV6-5 with TRBJ2-5; 10 bases agree with TRBD1. Trimming at V came to 4 bases and at J to 7 bases, leaving 6 bases not matched to a gene. Germline CDR1 MNHEY, CDR2 SVGAGI. The CDR3 has 14 amino acids. In nucleotides, the CDR3 is TGTGCCAGCAGTTCCCTTGGACAGGGGGGGACCCAGTACTTC. Translated, it gives CASSSLGQGGTQYF.